The next 15 T cell receptor beta chains were all read from a single sample in a study of T-cell reconstitution after alpha-beta-depleted transplantation in children. Construction of the TCRbeta library involved unique molecular identifiers. TCRdb used MiXCR to reprocess the PCR reads, holding one entry per CDR3 protein. The sample carries nearly 350,000 distinct CDR3 sequences, around 16% recorded once. Source: PBMCs, mostly from graft donor cells, taken 360 days after TCRalphabeta/CD19-depleted stem cell transplant. All receptors derive from a male patient between 2 and 10 years old who had a stem cell transplant for acute lymphoblastic leukemia, so the T cells may come from the graft donor.

This clonotype was observed a handful of times. Here the CDR3 reads CASGTGRGDTQYF. The CDR3 DNA sequence: TGTGCCAGCGGGACAGGGCGAGGAGATACGCAGTATTTT. V is TRBV9 and J is TRBJ2-3, with 9 bases aligning to TRBD1. Germline trimming cut 7 bases from V and 5 bases from J; bases unmatched to any gene: 5. Germline CDR1 reads SGDLS; CDR2 reads YYNGEE. The CDR3 is made up of 13 amino acids.

The chain joins TRBV20-1 to TRBJ2-5; a possible D gene is TRBD2 (6 bases). Germline V gives CDR1 DFQATT, CDR2 SNEGSKA (reference sequence). The CDR3 runs to 14 residues. Trimming took off 5 bases at V and 1 base at J, with 14 bases between the two ends. CDR3 DNA sequence: TGCAGTGCTTCGGGAGCCGTAAGCCAAGAGACCCAGTACTTC. Protein: CSASGAVSQETQYF.

This clonotype was observed many times. The chain combines TRBV27 with TRBJ1-4; TRBD1 matches at 9 bases. Germline lookup yields CDR1 MNHEY and CDR2 SMNVEV (reference sequence). V shed 6 bases, J shed 10 bases, and the junction held 15 bases outside the gene matches. The CDR3 has 16 amino acids. The CDR3 sequence is CASRAQGARLSGKLFF. For the CDR3, the DNA is TGTGCCAGCAGGGCACAGGGGGCGAGATTGTCCGGAAAACTGTTTTTT.

The rearrangement joins TRBV9 to TRBJ2-1; D remains ambiguous. This CDR3 is 11 amino acids long. V was cut by 0 bases and J by 9 bases, with 4 bases left in between. CDR1 and CDR2 from the germline V gene are SGDLS and YYNGEE. This CDR3 reads CASSVAREQFF. The CDR3 DNA reads TGTGCCAGCAGCGTAGCGCGTGAGCAGTTCTTC.

This clonotype was found a few times. The chain carries TRBV7-9 and TRBJ2-5; D is ambiguous. CDR1 is SEHNR, CDR2 FQNEAQ, per germline (reference sequence). The CDR3 spans 16 residues. V lost 1 base and J 0 bases, leaving 12 bases between the germline ends. DNA of the CDR3: TGTGCCAGCAGCTTAGGTATCGGGCAGTACCAAGAGACCCAGTACTTC. As protein: CASSLGIGQYQETQYF.

This clonotype was detected only a few times. V and J are TRBV7-2 and TRBJ1-5; TRBD1 matches at 8 bases. Trimming took 3 bases from V and 7 from J; bases not matched to a gene: 5. This CDR3 spans 14 amino acids. CDR1 is SGHTA and CDR2 is FQGNSA in the germline V gene. The CDR3 reads CASSFGQGQQPQHF. In DNA form, the CDR3 reads TGTGCCAGCAGCTTCGGACAGGGTCAACAGCCCCAGCATTTT.

V gene TRBV4-2 combines with J gene TRBJ1-6, with D hard to call. Germline CDR1 is LGHNA and CDR2 is YNFKEQ. Trimming cost V 0 bases and J 0 bases, with 6 bases left between them. This CDR3 is built from 16 residues. CDR3 sequence: CASSQDLSSYNSPLHF. Here the CDR3 DNA reads TGTGCCAGCAGCCAAGATTTAAGCTCCTATAATTCACCCCTCCACTTT.

This clonotype has ten or more counts. The V gene is TRBV29-1, the J gene TRBJ2-2, with 7 bases identical to TRBD2. The V gene's germline CDR1 is SQVTM and CDR2 ANQGSEA. V dropped 8 bases and J dropped 4; count of bases not matched to a gene: 4. This CDR3 spans 12 amino acids. In nucleotides, the CDR3 is TGCAGCCCCCGACTAGCCACCGGGGAGCTGTTTTTT. This encodes CSPRLATGELFF.

This chain joins TRBV20-1 and TRBJ2-7; 10 bases match TRBD2. Germline lookup yields CDR1 DFQATT and CDR2 SNEGSKA (reference sequence). The CDR3 is made up of 15 amino acids. The trim removed 0 bases at V and 1 base at J, leaving 3 bases unmatched. CDR3 sequence: CSARDPTSGSYEQYF. DNA of the CDR3: TGCAGTGCTAGAGACCCGACTAGCGGGTCCTACGAGCAGTACTTC.

In this sample, this clonotype turned up a few times. The chain uses TRBV2 and TRBJ2-1; tentative D call: TRBD2 (5 bases). With 4 bases removed from V and 3 bases from J, the gap between germline ends came to 13 bases. The germline gives CDR1 SNHLY, CDR2 FYNNEI. This CDR3 spans 15 amino acids. The CDR3 loop reads CASSGRAADYNEQFF. CDR3 coding DNA: TGTGCCAGCAGTGGAAGAGCGGCAGACTACAATGAGCAGTTCTTC.

The chain recombines TRBV5-1 with TRBJ2-1, with D possibly TRBD2 on 5 matching bases. The CDR3 extends over 14 amino acids. Germline loops: CDR1 SGHRS, CDR2 YFSETQ. Trimming shortened V by 2 bases and J by 10 bases, and 16 bases separated the two germline ends. This chain's CDR3 is CASSFVGNLGEQFF. The CDR3 bases are TGCGCCAGCAGCTTCGTCGGGAACTTGGGAGAGCAGTTCTTC.

The chain recombines TRBV7-6 with TRBJ2-5; 12 positions match TRBD2. This CDR3 region has 18 residues. V was pared by 5 bases and J by 5 bases, with 15 bases of the junction left unmatched. Germline CDR1 reads SGHVS; CDR2 reads FNYEAQ. CDR3 region: CASSPSLRLAGVGETQYF. The CDR3 nucleotides are TGTGCCAGCAGCCCTTCCCTCAGACTAGCGGGAGTGGGCGAGACCCAGTACTTC.

This sequence joins TRBV5-8 and TRBJ2-1; no firm D call. Germline V gives CDR1 SGHTS, CDR2 YDEGEE. This CDR3 is 13 amino acids long. V lost 3 bases, J lost 7 bases, and 11 bases lay in between. CDR3 coding DNA: TGTGCCAGCAGCTCTCCCTGGGGAAATGAGCAGTTCTTC. Translating it yields CASSSPWGNEQFF.

The CDR3 bases are TGTGCCAGCAGCGTAGAGAGGACGAGCTACGAGCAGTACTTC. This codes for CASSVERTSYEQYF. The genes are TRBV9 and TRBJ2-7; D call uncertain. Germline V gene data show CDR1 as SGDLS and CDR2 as YYNGEE. V dropped 0 bases and J dropped 3 bases, with 10 bases sitting between them. This CDR3 is 14 amino acids long.

Ten or more counts support this clonotype. The CDR3, as DNA: TGCAGCGTTGGCCCCGGGACAGGTCGGGGAGAGACCCAGTACTTC. It yields the protein CSVGPGTGRGETQYF. The chain couples TRBV29-1 to TRBJ2-5, with TRBD1 identical over 8 bases. The CDR3 is made up of 15 amino acids. The V gene's germline CDR1 is SQVTM and CDR2 ANQGSEA. The junction had 11 bases not matched to a gene; V was cut back by 4 bases and J by 4 bases.